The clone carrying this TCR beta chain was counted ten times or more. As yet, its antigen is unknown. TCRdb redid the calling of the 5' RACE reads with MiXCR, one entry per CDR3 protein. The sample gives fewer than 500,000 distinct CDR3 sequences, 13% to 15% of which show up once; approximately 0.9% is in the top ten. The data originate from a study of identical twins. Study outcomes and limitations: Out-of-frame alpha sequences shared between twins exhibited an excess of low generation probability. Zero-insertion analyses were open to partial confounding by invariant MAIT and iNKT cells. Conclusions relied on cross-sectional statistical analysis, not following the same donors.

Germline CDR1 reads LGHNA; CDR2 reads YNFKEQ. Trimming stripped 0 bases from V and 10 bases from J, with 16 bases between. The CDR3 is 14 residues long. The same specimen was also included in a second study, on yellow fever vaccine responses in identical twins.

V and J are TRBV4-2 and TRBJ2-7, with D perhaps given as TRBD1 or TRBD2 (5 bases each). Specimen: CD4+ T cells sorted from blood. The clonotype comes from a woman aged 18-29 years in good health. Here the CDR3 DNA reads TGTGCCAGCAGCCAAGATCAAGCGGTGGGGGAACAGTACTTC. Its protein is CASSQDQAVGEQYF.